One sample yielded the 11 T cell receptor beta chains listed below, sequenced in a study of T cell responses to AZD1222 COVID-19 vaccine. Libraries were prepared by immunoSEQ multiplex PCR; TCRdb keeps only in-frame clonotypes and omits some of them. The table has under 95,000 clones, around 90% seen once. The material was peripheral blood, obtained on day 0 of AZD1222 vaccination. The receptors here all came from an adult in good health.

V is TRBV6-1 and J is TRBJ1-5, with D maybe TRBD1 (5 bases). This CDR3 comprises 13 residues. Germline V lookup: CDR1 MNHNS, CDR2 SASEGT. Trimming stripped 1 base from V and 5 bases from J, with 6 bases between. CDR3 loop: CASSEDRYQPQHF. CDR3 DNA: TGTGCCAGCAGTGAAGACAGGTATCAGCCCCAGCATTTT.

The J gene is TRBJ1-5, the V gene TRBV9; D gene ambiguous. This CDR3 contains 15 residues. Trimming pared 0 bases from V and 1 base from J, leaving 8 bases between. Germline loops: CDR1 SGDLS, CDR2 YYNGEE. The CDR3 loop reads CASSVEGLSNQPQHF. CDR3 in DNA: TGTGCCAGCAGCGTAGAAGGGTTAAGCAATCAGCCCCAGCATTTT.

The chain is built from TRBV28 and TRBJ1-4; D unresolved. Germline V CDR1 and CDR2: MDHEN, SYDVKM. The CDR3 length is 15 residues. V was pared by 5 bases and J by 0 bases, with 10 bases between. CDR3 protein: CASSTTDATNEKLFF. The CDR3 DNA is TGTGCCAGCAGTACCACAGATGCAACTAATGAAAAACTGTTTTTT.

J is TRBJ1-5 and V is TRBV7-2; no reliable D call. Per germline, CDR1 SGHTA and CDR2 FQGNSA. CDR3 length equals 15 residues. Trimming shortened V by 1 base and J by 4 bases, and 11 bases separated the two germline ends. The CDR3 DNA sequence: TGTGCCAGCAGCTTAGATCTCGGTCCTAATCAGCCCCAGCATTTT. Translated, it gives CASSLDLGPNQPQHF.

This clone was observed once. The chain recombines TRBV7-3 with TRBJ2-3, with no clear D. V was cut by 2 bases and J by 3 bases, with 12 bases left in between. Germline V gives CDR1 SGHTA, CDR2 FQGTGA. The CDR3 consists of 15 residues. As DNA, the CDR3 is TGTGCCAGCAGCTTACGCCCCTCCGGGACAGATACGCAGTATTTT. Translation: CASSLRPSGTDTQYF.

V gene TRBV7-9 combines with J gene TRBJ2-7, with D maybe TRBD2 (6 bases). Trimming took 4 bases from V and 7 from J, leaving 20 bases between them. CDR3 length: 15 amino acids. Germline loops: CDR1 SEHNR, CDR2 FQNEAQ (reference sequence). The CDR3 bases are TGTGCCAGCAGCTCTGAGCGGGCCATAGACGCGGAGCAGTACTTC. Translating it yields CASSSERAIDAEQYF.

The rearrangement joins TRBV7-9 to TRBJ1-1; 8 nucleotides match TRBD1. The length of the CDR3 is 16 residues. Germline V lookup: CDR1 SEHNR, CDR2 FQNEAQ (reference sequence). The trim removed 1 base at V and 5 bases at J, leaving 9 bases unmatched. The CDR3 sequence is CASSLGRVRGPTEAFF. The CDR3 DNA is TGTGCCAGCAGCTTAGGTAGAGTCAGGGGGCCGACTGAAGCTTTCTTT.

This clone was detected only once. The chain combines TRBV6-5 with TRBJ1-6; 7 bases line up with TRBD1. Per germline, CDR1 MNHEY and CDR2 SVGAGI. The V segment lost 7 bases and the J segment 6 bases; nucleotides outside the gene matches: 9. The CDR3 length is 15 residues. This CDR3 is CASKEDRASNSPLHF. The CDR3 DNA follows: TGTGCCAGCAAAGAAGACAGGGCCAGTAATTCACCCCTCCACTTT.

The chain joins TRBV6-1 to TRBJ2-5, with no clear D. The germline V gene has CDR1 MNHNS and CDR2 SASEGT. The CDR3 covers 13 residues. Trimming cost V 1 base and J 1 base, with 4 bases left between them. CDR3 in amino acids: CASSEGPQETQYF. The CDR3 nucleotides read TGTGCCAGCAGTGAAGGGCCCCAAGAGACCCAGTACTTC.

The chain uses TRBV28 and TRBJ2-7, with D possibly TRBD1 on 6 matching bases. Between the trimmed V and J ends, which lost 4 bases and 3 bases, there was a span of 13 bases. Germline V lookup: CDR1 MDHEN, CDR2 SYDVKM. This CDR3 spans 14 amino acids. The CDR3 region is CASSYRDTIYEQYF. The CDR3 bases are TGTGCCAGCAGTTACCGGGACACAATCTACGAGCAGTACTTC. Full variable domain (rest looked up from reference TRBV28 and TRBJ2-7): DVKVTQSSRYLVKRTGEKVFLECVQDMDHENMFWYRQDPGLGLRLIYFSYDVKMKEKGDIPEGYSVSREKKERFSLILESASTNQTSMYLCASSYRDTIYEQYFGPGTRLTVT.

This chain uses TRBV28 with TRBJ1-3; the D gene is possibly TRBD1 (6 bases). The V gene lost 4 bases and the J gene lost 1 base, with 17 bases spanning the gap. The germline CDR1 and CDR2 sequences are MDHEN and SYDVKM. This CDR3 has 17 residues. Here the CDR3 reads CASSSQAQGYSGNTIYF. The CDR3 region has the DNA TGTGCCAGCAGTTCGCAAGCACAGGGTTATTCTGGAAACACCATATATTTT.